This T cell receptor (beta chain) was identified in a study of identical twins. TCRdb re-called the 5' RACE reads with MiXCR, one entry per CDR3 protein. The sample holds some 760,000 distinct CDR3 sequences, around a sixth seen once. This clonotype has only a few counts. This CDR3 has 15 residues. V lost 4 bases and J 0 bases, leaving 12 bases between the germline ends. These data are also associated with another study on T cells expressing NK-cell markers.

This TCR was recovered from a woman under 30 in good health. V gene TRBV12-3 or TRBV12-4 combines with J gene TRBJ2-5; D possibly matches TRBD1 or TRBD2 (6 bases each). The sequenced sample was PBMCs. CDR3 sequence (DNA): TGTGCCAGCAGTTATTATAGGGGGGACCAAGAGACCCAGTACTTC. Residues: CASSYYRGDQETQYF.